This T cell receptor beta chain was retrieved from a study of blood T cells in healthy people across ages. With a J-beta primer mix and a sample-barcoded 5' primer, a second PCR ran about 7 to 12 cycles. In TCRdb, the 5' RACE reads were re-called with MiXCR into one record per CDR3 protein. The data show about 1,600,000 distinct CDR3 sequences, 35% to 45% seen once. The CDR3 has 14 residues. Germline CDR1 DFQATT, CDR2 SNEGSKA (reference sequence). V lost 1 base, J lost 4 bases, and 4 bases stayed unmatched. This receptor was taken from a young woman in good health. Sequenced input: blood. The chain joins TRBV20-1 to TRBJ2-3; TRBD2 agrees at 8 bases. As DNA, the CDR3 is TGCAGTGCTAGAGCTGGCGGGAGGCCAGATACGCAGTATTTT. It specifies CSARAGGRPDTQYF.